This record covers a single T cell receptor (beta chain). At one of its ends the junction is not consistent with the germline gene, which may arise from a read error. The CDR3 length is 12 residues. From germline, CDR1 is SGHAT and CDR2 FQNNGV. cDNA specific to TCR beta was made from 500 ng of total RNA, with a constant-region primer employed for priming. Sequencing libraries for TCR beta derived from three nested multiplex PCR rounds that used slightly modified ARM-PCR. Researchers ran the first two PCR rounds for roughly 11 cycles each with TRBV1-TRBV30 forward primers and a C-beta reverse primer. TCRdb independently ran MiXCR on the multiplex PCR reads; one entry per CDR3 protein. In the table there are approximately 330,000 distinct CDR3 sequences, around 60% of which are singletons. Blood RNA was derived from unsorted whole blood, and germline DNA was extracted too. This sample stems from a study of tumor-infiltrating lymphocytes in primary liver carcinoma.

The TCR sequence derives from a man in his forties or fifties with primary liver carcinoma and hepatitis B virus infection. The V call is TRBV11-2, the J call TRBJ2-5; D might be TRBD1 or TRBD2, each matching 5 bases. Sample: peripheral blood. The CDR3 is CASIGDLETRYF. The CDR3 DNA reads TGTGCCAGCATCGGGGACCTTGAGACCCGGTACTTC.